These T cell receptor beta chains were read from a single sample in a study of T-cell reconstitution after alpha-beta-depleted transplantation in children. MiXCR, run by TCRdb on the PCR reads, gives a single entry per CDR3 protein. The sample yields about 610,000 distinct CDR3 sequences, 10% to 13% seen once. Specimen: PBMCs from the stem cell graft donor, collected from the stem cell graft. These receptors were taken from a human donor who donated a stem cell graft to a child with acute myeloid leukemia. Each CDR3 is given with its conserved first and last residue. The D gene is left open where the match is weak. Clone size is given for some rows only: seen once, a few or many times, or a class if the clone is expanded.

j_gene | v_gene | d_gene | abundance | CDR3aa | CDR3nt
TRBJ2-7 | TRBV20-1 | - | - | CSALDSHGSYEQYF | TGCAGTGCCCTAGACAGTCATGGGTCCTACGAGCAGTACTTC
TRBJ2-4 | TRBV12-3/TRBV12-4 | - | - | CASSLSAWGLAKNIQYF | TGTGCCAGCAGTTTAAGTGCCTGGGGGCTAGCCAAAAACATTCAGTACTTC
TRBJ2-3 | TRBV6-4 | TRBD2 | few | CANKSRLGAGGPSFTDTQYF | TGTGCCAACAAGTCGCGGCTCGGAGCGGGAGGGCCCTCGTTCACAGATACGCAGTATTTT
TRBJ2-5 | TRBV29-1 | - | few | CSVVYRVYQETQYF | TGCAGCGTTGTCTACCGAGTGTACCAAGAGACCCAGTACTTC
TRBJ1-1 | TRBV10-3 | TRBD1 | few | CAISETGGLGEAFF | TGTGCCATCAGTGAAACAGGGGGCCTTGGTGAAGCTTTCTTT
TRBJ2-3 | TRBV5-1 | - | - | CASSLAWSSTDTQYF | TGCGCCAGCAGCTTGGCATGGTCTAGCACAGATACGCAGTATTTT
TRBJ2-3 | TRBV5-1 | - | few | CASSWGPTGTDTQYF | TGCGCCAGCAGCTGGGGCCCTACCGGCACAGATACGCAGTATTTT
TRBJ2-7 | TRBV20-1 | - | few | CSASDHGGDRYEQYF | TGCAGTGCCTCGGACCACGGGGGCGATCGTTACGAGCAGTACTTC
TRBJ2-7 | TRBV6-5 | TRBD2 | - | CASSYQRTGGSYEQYF | TGTGCCAGCAGTTACCAACGGACGGGGGGCTCCTACGAGCAGTACTTC
TRBJ2-1 | TRBV7-3 | TRBD2 | many | CASSLRTSSEQFF | TGTGCCAGCAGCTTAAGGACTAGCTCTGAGCAGTTCTTC
TRBJ2-7 | TRBV4-3 | - | few | CASSQVQGTYEQYF | TGCGCCAGCAGCCAAGTGCAGGGGACCTACGAGCAGTACTTC
TRBJ2-7 | TRBV12-3/TRBV12-4 | TRBD2 | - | CATSAGPLYEQYF | TGTGCCACTTCAGCGGGACCCCTCTACGAGCAGTACTTC